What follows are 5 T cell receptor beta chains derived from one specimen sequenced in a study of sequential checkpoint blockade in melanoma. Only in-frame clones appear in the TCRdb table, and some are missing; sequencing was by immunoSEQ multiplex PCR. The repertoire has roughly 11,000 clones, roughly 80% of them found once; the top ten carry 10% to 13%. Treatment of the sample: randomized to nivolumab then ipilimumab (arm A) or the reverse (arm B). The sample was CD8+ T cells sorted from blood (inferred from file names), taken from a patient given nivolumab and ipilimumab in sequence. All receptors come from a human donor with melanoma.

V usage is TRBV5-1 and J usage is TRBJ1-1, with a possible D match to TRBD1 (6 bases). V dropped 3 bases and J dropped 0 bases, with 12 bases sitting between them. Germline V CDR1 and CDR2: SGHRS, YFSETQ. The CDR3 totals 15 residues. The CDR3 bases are TGCGCCAGCAGCTCACGTCAGGGGCTGAACACTGAAGCTTTCTTT. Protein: CASSSRQGLNTEAFF.

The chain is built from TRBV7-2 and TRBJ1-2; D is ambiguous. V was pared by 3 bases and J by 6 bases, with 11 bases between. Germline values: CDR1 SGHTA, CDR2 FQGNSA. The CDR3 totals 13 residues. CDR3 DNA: TGTGCCAGCAGCTTGTACGACTCGGATGGCTACACCTTC. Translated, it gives CASSLYDSDGYTF.

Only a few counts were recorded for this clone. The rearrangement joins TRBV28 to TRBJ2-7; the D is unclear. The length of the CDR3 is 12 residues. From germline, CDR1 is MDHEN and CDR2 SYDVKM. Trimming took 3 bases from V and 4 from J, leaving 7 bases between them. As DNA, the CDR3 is TGTGCCAGCAGTTTGTACATATACGAGCAGTACTTC. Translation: CASSLYIYEQYF. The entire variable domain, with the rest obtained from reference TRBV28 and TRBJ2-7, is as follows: DVKVTQSSRYLVKRTGEKVFLECVQDMDHENMFWYRQDPGLGLRLIYFSYDVKMKEKGDIPEGYSVSREKKERFSLILESASTNQTSMYLCASSLYIYEQYFGPGTRLTVT.

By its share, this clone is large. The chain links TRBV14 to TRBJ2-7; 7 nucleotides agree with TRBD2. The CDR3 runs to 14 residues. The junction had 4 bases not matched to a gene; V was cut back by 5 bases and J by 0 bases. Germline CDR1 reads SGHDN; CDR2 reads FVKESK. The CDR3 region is CASSGGTNSYEQYF. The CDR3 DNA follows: TGTGCCAGCAGCGGGGGGACTAACTCCTACGAGCAGTACTTC.

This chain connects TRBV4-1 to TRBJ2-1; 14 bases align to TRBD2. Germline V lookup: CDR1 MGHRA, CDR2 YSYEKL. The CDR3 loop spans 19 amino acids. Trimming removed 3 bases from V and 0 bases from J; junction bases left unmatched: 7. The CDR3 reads CASSQIGLAGGSSYNEQFF. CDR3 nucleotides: TGCGCCAGCAGCCAGATAGGACTAGCGGGAGGCTCCTCCTACAATGAGCAGTTCTTC.